This note documents a single TCR beta chain sequence. Sequencing was performed with immunoSEQ multiplex PCR; in TCRdb, only in-frame clones are kept and a portion is missing. The sample records 250,000 or so clones, roughly 90% being singletons. This sample stems from a study of blood T cell repertoires in COVID-19. In germline, CDR1 is SGHTA, CDR2 FQGNSA. Germline trimming cut 5 bases from V and 2 bases from J; bases unmatched to any gene: 9. The CDR3 spans 16 residues. J is TRBJ2-3 and V is TRBV7-2; TRBD1 matches at 8 bases. This sequence was found in a woman aged 25-40 years with active or convalescent COVID-19. Source material: peripheral blood. CDR3 nucleotides: TGTGCCAGCAGCCCATCTTCAGGGGGCCACACAGATACGCAGTATTTT. Its protein is CASSPSSGGHTDTQYF.